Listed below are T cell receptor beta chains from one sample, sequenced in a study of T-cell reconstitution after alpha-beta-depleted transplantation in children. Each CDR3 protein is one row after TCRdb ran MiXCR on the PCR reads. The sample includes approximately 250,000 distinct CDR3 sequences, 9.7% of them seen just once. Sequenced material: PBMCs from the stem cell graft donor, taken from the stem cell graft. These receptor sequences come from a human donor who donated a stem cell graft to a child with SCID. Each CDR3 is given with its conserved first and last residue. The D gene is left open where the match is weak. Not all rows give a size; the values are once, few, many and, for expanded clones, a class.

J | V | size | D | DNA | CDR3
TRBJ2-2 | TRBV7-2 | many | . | TGTGCCAGCAGCTTAGGGGGAACGAACACCGGGGAGCTGTTTTTT | CASSLGGTNTGELFF
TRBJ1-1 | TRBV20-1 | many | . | TGCAGTGCAGCCCGTGGCAGATCGAACACTGAAGCTTTCTTT | CSAARGRSNTEAFF
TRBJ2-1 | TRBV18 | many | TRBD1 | TGTGCCAGCTCACCCGGGACAGGGGGAGGATACAATGAGCAGTTCTTC | CASSPGTGGGYNEQFF
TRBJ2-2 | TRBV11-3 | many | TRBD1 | TGTGCCAGCAGCTTAACAGGGGTATACACCGGGGAGCTGTTTTTT | CASSLTGVYTGELFF
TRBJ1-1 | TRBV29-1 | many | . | TGCAGCGCTGACCGAAGGGACACTGAAGCTTTCTTT | CSADRRDTEAFF
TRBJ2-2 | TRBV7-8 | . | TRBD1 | TGTGCCAGCAGCTGGACAGGGAAGGCCGGGGAGCTGTTTTTT | CASSWTGKAGELFF
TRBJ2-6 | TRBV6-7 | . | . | TGTGCCATCAGTTTTTCGTTGGGGGCGGGGAGGGGGGCCAACGTCCTGACTTTC | CAISFSLGAGRGANVLTF
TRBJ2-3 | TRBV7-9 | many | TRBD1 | TGTGCCAGCAGCCCACCGGGACAGGGGACAGATACGCAGTATTTT | CASSPPGQGTDTQYF
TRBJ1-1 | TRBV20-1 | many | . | TGCAGTGCTAGAGATATGGACGCCACTGAAGCTTTCTTT | CSARDMDATEAFF
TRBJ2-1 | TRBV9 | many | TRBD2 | TGTGCCAGCAGCGTAGTAGGGCTAGCGGGACACAATGAGCAGTTCTTC | CASSVVGLAGHNEQFF
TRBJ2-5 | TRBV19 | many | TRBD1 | TGTGCCAGTAGTAAGGGGGCAGTGGAGACCCAGTACTTC | CASSKGAVETQYF
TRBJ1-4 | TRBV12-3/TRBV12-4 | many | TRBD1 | TGTGCCAGCAGCACAGGGGGAGGGGTTGAAAAACTGTTTTTT | CASSTGGGVEKLFF
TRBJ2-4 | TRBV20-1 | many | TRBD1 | TGCAGTGCTAGAAACACAGGGGGTATGGACATTCAGTACTTC | CSARNTGGMDIQYF
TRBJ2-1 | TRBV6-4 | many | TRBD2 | TGTGCCAGCAGTGACGGGGGCGGGGGGAACAATGAGCAGTTCTTC | CASSDGGGGNNEQFF
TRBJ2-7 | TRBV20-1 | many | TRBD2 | TGCAGTGCTCCCGGGACTAGCGGGGGCCACAGCTCCTACGAGCAGTACTTC | CSAPGTSGGHSSYEQYF
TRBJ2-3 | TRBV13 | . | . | TGTGCCAGCAGCTCCCCCTTAGAGAGCGGGAGCACAGATACGCAGTATTTT | CASSSPLESGSTDTQYF
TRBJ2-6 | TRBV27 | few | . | TGTGCCAGCCGCAGGGGCTCTGGGGCCAACGTCCTGACTTTC | CASRRGSGANVLTF
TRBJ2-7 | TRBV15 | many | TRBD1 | TGTGCCACCAGCAGAGTTGACAGGGGGTACGAGCAGTACTTC | CATSRVDRGYEQYF
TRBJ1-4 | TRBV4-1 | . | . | TGCGCCAGCAGCTATACGGGGGTAGCTAATGAAAAACTGTTTTTT | CASSYTGVANEKLFF
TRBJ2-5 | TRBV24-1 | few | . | TGTGCCACCAGTGAGGGGGCGGAAGAGACCCAGTACTTC | CATSEGAEETQYF
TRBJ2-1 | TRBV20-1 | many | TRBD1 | TGCAGTGCTAGACAAGGGACAGCTTTATACAATGAGCAGTTCTTC | CSARQGTALYNEQFF
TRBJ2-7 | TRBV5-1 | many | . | TGCGCCAGCAGGCAGGGTGGATCCTACGAGCAGTACTTC | CASRQGGSYEQYF
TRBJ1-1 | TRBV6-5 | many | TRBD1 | TGTGCCAGCACTTGGGACAGGGGGAATACTGAAGCTTTCTTT | CASTWDRGNTEAFF
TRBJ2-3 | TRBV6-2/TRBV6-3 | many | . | TGTGCCAGCAGGGACGGACGGAGAGAAACAGATACGCAGTATTTT | CASRDGRRETDTQYF
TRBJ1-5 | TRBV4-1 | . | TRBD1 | TGCGCCAGCAGCCAAGATGTGGGGACAGCCGGGACCCAGCATTTT | CASSQDVGTAGTQHF
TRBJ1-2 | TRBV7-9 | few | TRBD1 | TGTGCCAGCAGCATCACCTCGGACAGGAACTATGGCTACACCTTC | CASSITSDRNYGYTF
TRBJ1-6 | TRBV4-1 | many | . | TGCGCCAGCAGCCGGAGTGATCTTAATTCACCCCTCCACTTT | CASSRSDLNSPLHF
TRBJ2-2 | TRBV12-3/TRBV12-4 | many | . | TGTGCCAGCAGCTACGTAGCCGGGGAGCTGTTTTTT | CASSYVAGELFF
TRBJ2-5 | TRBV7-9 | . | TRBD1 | TGTGCCAGCGCGAATCTTCGGGACAGGGCAATAGAGACCCAGTACTTC | CASANLRDRAIETQYF
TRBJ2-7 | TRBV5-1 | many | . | TGCGCCAGCAGCAACTTGGACGGAGAAGTTGAGTACTTC | CASSNLDGEVEYF
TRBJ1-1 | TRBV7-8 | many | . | TGTGCCAGCAGCTTATTCGGGGGGACCCGGGACACTGAAGCTTTCTTT | CASSLFGGTRDTEAFF
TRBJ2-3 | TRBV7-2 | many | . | TGTGCCAGCAGAACAAACGCTGATACGCAGTATTTT | CASRTNADTQYF
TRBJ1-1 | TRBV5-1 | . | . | TGCGCCAGCAGCTTGTACAGGGCGGGGAACACTGAAGCTTTCTTT | CASSLYRAGNTEAFF
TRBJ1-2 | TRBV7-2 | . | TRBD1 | TGTGCCAGCAGCTTAGGGAGAGGACAGGGCTATGGCTACACCTTC | CASSLGRGQGYGYTF
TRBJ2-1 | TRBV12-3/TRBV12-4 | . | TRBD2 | TGTGCCAGCATTACCCGGACTAGCGGTTACAATGAGCAGTTCTTC | CASITRTSGYNEQFF
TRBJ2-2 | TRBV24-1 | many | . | TGTGCCACCACCCAAGCAGGGGACACCGGGGAGCTGTTTTTT | CATTQAGDTGELFF
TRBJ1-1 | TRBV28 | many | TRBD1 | TGTGCCAGCAGTTCCCCCCGGGGGACAGGGTTTAAAACTGAAGCTTTCTTT | CASSSPRGTGFKTEAFF
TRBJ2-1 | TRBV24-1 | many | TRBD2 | TGTGCCACCAGTGATGCGGGGCGGGGGGCCGGATACAATGAGCAGTTCTTC | CATSDAGRGAGYNEQFF
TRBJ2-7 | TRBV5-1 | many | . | TGCGCCAGCAGCTTGCACCCAGCTAGCTACGAGCAGTACTTC | CASSLHPASYEQYF
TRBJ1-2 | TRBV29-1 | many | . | TGCAGCGTTGACAAAACAGCAACTTATGGCTACACCTTC | CSVDKTATYGYTF
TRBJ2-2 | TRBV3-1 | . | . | TGTACCAGCAGCCAGCCTGGGGCCGGGACACCGAACACCGGGGAGCTGTTTTTT | CTSSQPGAGTPNTGELFF
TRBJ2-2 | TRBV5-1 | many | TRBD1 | TGCGCCAGCAGCCAAGGGACAGGGACCAGGGAGCTGTTTTTT | CASSQGTGTRELFF
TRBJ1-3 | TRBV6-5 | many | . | TGTGCCAGCAGTTCCCTAGAGCCAGCTGGAAACACCATATATTTT | CASSSLEPAGNTIYF
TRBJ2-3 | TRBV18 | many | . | TGTGCCAGCTCACCACCCCTCAATACGCAGTATTTT | CASSPPLNTQYF
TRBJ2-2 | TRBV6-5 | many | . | TGTGCCAGCAGCTACATAATCTCAACCCCTACCGGGGAGCTGTTTTTT | CASSYIISTPTGELFF
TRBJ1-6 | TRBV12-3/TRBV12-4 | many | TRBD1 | TGTGCCAGCAGCTTGACAGGGAATAATTCACCCCTCCACTTT | CASSLTGNNSPLHF
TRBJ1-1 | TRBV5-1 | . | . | TGCGCCAGCAGCCGGGATGGAACACCCAATGAAGCTTTCTTT | CASSRDGTPNEAFF
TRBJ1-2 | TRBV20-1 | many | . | TGCAGTGCTACCGGACAGACCTATGGCTACACCTTC | CSATGQTYGYTF
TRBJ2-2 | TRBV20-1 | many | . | TGCAGTGCTAGAAGGACAGTGAACACCGGGGAGCTGTTTTTT | CSARRTVNTGELFF
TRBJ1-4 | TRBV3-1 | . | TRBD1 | TGTGCCAGCAGCCAAGAAGGTGGGACAGTAAATGAAAAACTGTTTTTT | CASSQEGGTVNEKLFF
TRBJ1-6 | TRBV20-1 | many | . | TGCAGTGCGCTCGAACGGGTCTATAATTCACCCCTCCACTTT | CSALERVYNSPLHF
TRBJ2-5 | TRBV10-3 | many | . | TGTGCCACCAAAACTAGCTTGGAGACCCAGTACTTC | CATKTSLETQYF
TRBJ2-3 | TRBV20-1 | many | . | TGCAGTGCTGCTACTAGCACGGTCACAGATACGCAGTATTTT | CSAATSTVTDTQYF
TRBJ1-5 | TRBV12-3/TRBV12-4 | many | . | TGTGCCAGCAGTTTTCCAGGGGTAAGTCAGCCCCAGCATTTT | CASSFPGVSQPQHF
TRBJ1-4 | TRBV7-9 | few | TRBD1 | TGTGCCAGCAGGAGGACAGGGGGCGATGAAAAACTGTTTTTT | CASRRTGGDEKLFF